Following are 20 T cell receptor beta chains from one sample sequenced in a study of T-cell memory formation after mild COVID-19. TCRdb re-analysed the 5' RACE reads in MiXCR, keeping a single row per CDR3 protein. The sample includes about 390,000 distinct CDR3 sequences, around 21% of them seen just once. The specimen was PBMCs or a T cell subset sorted from them (not recorded which). These receptor sequences come from an adult woman who had mild COVID-19 (a few samples of this study predate the infection). Cell type and time point are not known.

The sample holds a few counts of this clonotype. The V call is TRBV2, the J call TRBJ2-2; 11 positions match TRBD2. CDR1 SNHLY and CDR2 FYNNEI come from the germline V gene. The CDR3 length is 16 residues. V was clipped by 1 base and J by 7 bases; unmatched bases: 5. CDR3 sequence (DNA): TGTGCCAGCAGTGAAGTTACTAGCGGGAGTGGCGGGGAGCTGTTTTTT. As protein: CASSEVTSGSGGELFF. Full variable domain (remainder filled in from reference TRBV2 and TRBJ2-2): EPEVTQTPSHQVTQMGQEVILRCVPISNHLYFYWYRQILGQKVEFLVSFYNNEISEKSEIFDDQFSVERPDGSNFTLKIRSTKLEDSAMYFCASSEVTSGSGGELFFGEGSRLTVL.

This clonotype came up a few times. V usage is TRBV20-1 and J usage is TRBJ2-4; D gene uncertain. V lost 0 bases and J lost 10, with 13 bases in between. Germline V CDR1 and CDR2: DFQATT, SNEGSKA (reference sequence). The CDR3 sequence is 13 residues long. CDR3 DNA sequence: TGCAGTGCTAGAGATGGGTCCGCGAATATTCAGTACTTC. It yields the protein CSARDGSANIQYF.

J is TRBJ1-3 and V is TRBV3-1, with unresolved D. The CDR3 spans 17 residues. Between the trimmed V and J ends, which lost 3 bases and 1 base, there was a span of 16 bases. The V gene's germline CDR1 is LGHDT and CDR2 YNNKEL (reference sequence). The CDR3 here is CASSHGVAPRSGNTIYF. CDR3 bases: TGTGCCAGCAGCCATGGCGTAGCGCCTAGATCTGGAAACACCATATATTTT.

This chain links TRBV6-2 or TRBV6-3 with TRBJ1-1; D ambiguous. This CDR3 spans 13 amino acids. In germline, CDR1 is MNHEY, CDR2 SVGEGT. V was pared by 7 bases and J by 4 bases, with 13 bases between. This CDR3 reads CASTDRRGTEAFF. The CDR3 nucleotides are TGTGCCAGCACGGATCGGCGCGGCACTGAAGCTTTCTTT.

The chain has TRBV4-3 and TRBJ2-3; TRBD1 agrees at 7 bases. Germline values: CDR1 LGHNA, CDR2 YSLEER. CDR3 size: 18 residues. V trimming: 4 bases; J trimming: 3 bases; junction bases outside the gene matches: 16. The CDR3, as DNA: TGCGCCAGCAGCCTCATGGGCGGGCAACAGGGGCTTACAGATACGCAGTATTTT. The encoded protein is CASSLMGGQQGLTDTQYF.

This clonotype was detected once. The rearrangement links TRBV7-2 to TRBJ2-5; D call uncertain. Germline V gene sequence: CDR1 SGHTA, CDR2 FQGNSA. Trimming stripped 4 bases from V and 1 base from J, with 13 bases between. This CDR3 contains 15 residues. The CDR3 protein is CASSSTRSAQETQYF. The DNA for the CDR3 is TGTGCCAGCAGCTCGACTCGCTCCGCCCAAGAGACCCAGTACTTC.

The CDR3: CASSSGALSGEQYF. DNA for the CDR3: TGTGCCAGCAGTTCAGGGGCCTTGTCGGGCGAGCAGTACTTC. The chain is built from TRBV12-3 or TRBV12-4 and TRBJ2-7, with D perhaps TRBD1 (6 bases). Trimming shortened V by 4 bases and J by 6 bases, and 16 bases separated the two germline ends. The CDR3 length is 14 residues.

CDR3 protein: CASSQDPWDQPQHF. As DNA, the CDR3 is TGCGCCAGCAGCCAAGATCCGTGGGATCAGCCCCAGCATTTT. V usage is TRBV4-1 and J usage is TRBJ1-5; D ambiguous. The V and J ends lost 0 bases and 5 bases respectively, with 8 bases between them. CDR1 and CDR2 (germline): MGHRA, YSYEKL. The CDR3 totals 14 residues.

This clonotype was counted between two and nine times. The rearrangement joins TRBV24-1 to TRBJ1-5; tentative D call: TRBD1 (6 bases). The V end was cut by 2 bases, the J end by 5 bases, with 12 bases between. Germline CDR1 and CDR2: KGHDR and SFDVKD. CDR3 length: 15 residues. DNA of the CDR3: TGTGCCACCAGTGATTGGGGGCAGGGTGATCAGCCCCAGCATTTT. The encoded protein is CATSDWGQGDQPQHF.

This chain joins TRBV29-1 and TRBJ1-5, with D tentatively TRBD1 (5 bases). V was pared by 0 bases and J by 8 bases, with 11 bases between. The CDR3 runs to 13 residues. Germline values: CDR1 SQVTM, CDR2 ANQGSEA. The CDR3 nucleotides are TGCAGCGTTGAAGAACAGGATGGAGAGCCCCAGCATTTT. This codes for CSVEEQDGEPQHF.

V is TRBV5-4 and J is TRBJ2-2; 9 bases map to TRBD1. The CDR3 has 14 residues. V gave up 4 bases and J gave up 7 bases; unmatched junction bases: 5. CDR1 and CDR2 from the germline V gene are SGHNT and YYREEE (reference sequence). CDR3 DNA: TGTGCCAGCAGCGGGACAGGGAGGCACGGGGAGCTGTTTTTT. Translated, it gives CASSGTGRHGELFF.

The V call is TRBV5-6, the J call TRBJ2-7, with 9 positions matching TRBD1. Per germline, CDR1 SGHDT and CDR2 YYEEEE. This CDR3 has 15 residues. Trimming cost V 2 bases and J 3 bases; bases outside gene matches: 6. The CDR3 region has the DNA TGTGCCAGCAGCTTATTTGGGACAGGGAACTACGAGCAGTACTTC. Protein product: CASSLFGTGNYEQYF. The complete variable domain, with remaining parts taken from reference TRBV5-6 and TRBJ2-7, reads DAGVTQSPTHLIKTRGQQVTLRCSPKSGHDTVSWYQQALGQGPQFIFQYYEEEERQRGNFPDRFSGHQFPNYSSELNVNALLLGDSALYLCASSLFGTGNYEQYFGPGTRLTVT.

The chain recombines TRBV7-3 with TRBJ2-3; 12 bases are a match to TRBD2. Germline CDR1 reads SGHTA; CDR2 reads FQGTGA. The CDR3 has 17 amino acids. After removal of 0 bases from V and 2 bases from J, the junction contained 3 bases not matched to a gene. The DNA of the CDR3 is TGTGCCAGCAGCTTAACGACTAGCGGGAGTTTCACAGATACGCAGTATTTT. This sequence encodes CASSLTTSGSFTDTQYF.

This clonotype was seen repeatedly, ten times or more. The rearrangement joins TRBV4-1 to TRBJ1-4; D not certain. V was pared by 1 base and J by 8 bases, with 17 bases between. Germline V lookup: CDR1 MGHRA, CDR2 YSYEKL. This CDR3 is built from 16 residues. CDR3: CASSQGGYGTVEKLFF. The CDR3 DNA reads TGCGCCAGCAGCCAAGGAGGGTACGGCACGGTGGAAAAACTGTTTTTT.

The sample holds a few counts of this clonotype. This CDR3 is CSAAPRGDGYTF. The CDR3 nucleotides read TGCAGTGCCGCTCCTAGGGGGGATGGCTACACCTTC. The J gene is TRBJ1-2, the V gene TRBV20-1; D is possibly TRBD1 (6 bases). The CDR3 extends over 12 amino acids. The germline V gene has CDR1 DFQATT and CDR2 SNEGSKA (reference sequence). Trimming shortened V by 6 bases and J by 6 bases, and 14 bases separated the two germline ends.

A few counts support this clonotype. The chain joins TRBV4-2 to TRBJ2-3, with a possible D match to TRBD2 (5 bases). Trimming left V 3 bases short and J 2 bases short, with 15 bases between. Germline CDR1 is LGHNA and CDR2 is YNFKEQ. The CDR3 has 16 residues. The CDR3 coding sequence is TGTGCCAGCAGCCACCCACTAGGAGGTGACACAGATACGCAGTATTTT. This translates into CASSHPLGGDTDTQYF.

The rearrangement links TRBV29-1 to TRBJ1-1; D remains unclear. Trimming took 3 bases from V and 5 from J, leaving 13 bases between them. Germline V gives CDR1 SQVTM, CDR2 ANQGSEA. CDR3 length: 13 residues. The CDR3 here is CSVDLTGLTEAFF. The CDR3 DNA reads as TGCAGCGTTGATCTGACCGGGTTGACTGAAGCTTTCTTT.

This clonotype was picked up a small number of times. The V call is TRBV12-3 or TRBV12-4, the J call TRBJ2-4, with 10 nucleotides matching TRBD2. The CDR3 spans 14 residues. The V and J ends lost 5 bases and 6 bases, in that order; junction bases with no gene match: 4. CDR3 loop: CASSPRLAGNIQYF. In DNA, the CDR3 is TGTGCCAGCAGTCCCAGACTAGCGGGAAACATTCAGTACTTC.

The V and J genes are TRBV7-9 and TRBJ1-5; 10 nucleotides line up with TRBD1. The CDR3 has 16 residues. CDR1 SEHNR and CDR2 FQNEAQ come from the germline V gene (reference sequence). V lost 1 base, J lost 7 bases, and 7 bases stayed unmatched. The CDR3 region has the DNA TGTGCCAGCAGCTTAGGACAGGGGGCGTTTCGACAGCCCCAGCATTTT. This gives the protein CASSLGQGAFRQPQHF.

The chain employs TRBV9 and TRBJ2-3; TRBD2 matches 12 bases. In germline, CDR1 is SGDLS, CDR2 YYNGEE. The trim removed 2 bases at V and 0 bases at J, leaving 1 base unmatched. The CDR3 is made up of 16 amino acids. CDR3 protein: CASSVLAGGSTDTQYF. The CDR3 DNA reads TGTGCCAGCAGCGTGCTAGCGGGAGGGAGCACAGATACGCAGTATTTT.